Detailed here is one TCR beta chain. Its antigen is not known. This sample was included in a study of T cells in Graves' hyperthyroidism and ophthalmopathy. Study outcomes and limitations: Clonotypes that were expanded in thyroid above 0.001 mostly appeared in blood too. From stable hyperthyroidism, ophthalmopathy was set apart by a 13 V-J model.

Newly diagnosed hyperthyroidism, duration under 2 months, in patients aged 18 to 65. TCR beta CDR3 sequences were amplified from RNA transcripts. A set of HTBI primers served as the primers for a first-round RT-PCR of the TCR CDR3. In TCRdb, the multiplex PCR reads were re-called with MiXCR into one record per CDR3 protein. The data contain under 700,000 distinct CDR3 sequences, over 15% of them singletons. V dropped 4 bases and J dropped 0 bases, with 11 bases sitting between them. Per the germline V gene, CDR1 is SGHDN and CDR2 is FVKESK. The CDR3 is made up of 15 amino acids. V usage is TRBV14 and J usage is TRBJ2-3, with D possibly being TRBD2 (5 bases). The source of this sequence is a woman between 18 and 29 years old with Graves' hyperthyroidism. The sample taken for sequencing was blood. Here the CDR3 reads CASSPRRPSTDTQYF. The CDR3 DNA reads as TGTGCCAGCAGCCCTAGGAGGCCTAGCACAGATACGCAGTATTTT.